The clone carrying this TCR beta chain was observed once. This sample was included in a study of cytomegalovirus exposure and HLA in healthy donors. Unmatched junction bases numbered 7, after V lost 6 bases and J lost 6 bases. Germline V gene data show CDR1 as MNHNS and CDR2 as SASEGT. The CDR3 totals 15 residues. PCR amplification relied on 60 Vbeta primers (plus 13 Jbeta primers). Repertoires were generated with immunoSEQ multiplex PCR, while TCRdb's copy carries only in-frame clones and drops some. The top ten hold approximately 5% of the sample, which has under 150,000 clones, over 65% seen once. The TCR comes from a woman between 25 and 40 years old in good health and CMV-seropositive. V is TRBV6-1 and J is TRBJ1-5; 11 bases align to TRBD1. Sequenced: PBMCs. The CDR3 sequence: CASSRDRGSSQPQHF. CDR3 in DNA: TGTGCCAGCAGCCGGGACAGGGGGTCAAGTCAGCCCCAGCATTTT.